This T cell receptor beta chain was identified in a study of T cell responses to AZD1222 COVID-19 vaccine. Study-level results: As reported, nearly half of all spike-specific TCRs target variant regions that are unmutated. Across spike, vaccine-associated CD4 TCRs were found, dominant at 160-218 and 743-854. It should be noted that donors were predominantly white British and more often female, and clonal diversity was possibly underestimated. Spike-specific TCR depth and breadth grew after two AZD1222 doses.

The V end was cut by 6 bases, the J end by 7 bases, with 18 bases between. The germline V gene has CDR1 ENHRY and CDR2 SYGVKD. The CDR3 length is 15 residues. Points on this clone: Its specificity is not known.

Generated by immunoSEQ multiplex PCR, the TCRdb table keeps only in-frame clones and is missing some. Of some 120,000 clones in the sample, 85% to 95% were seen once. The sample here was peripheral blood, taken on day 0 of AZD1222 vaccination. The sequence derives from an adult in good health. The rearrangement links TRBV10-3 to TRBJ2-2; D tentatively reads TRBD1 or TRBD2 (5 bases each). CDR3 bases: TGTGCCATCAGAGACAGCCCGTGGGGAGACGGGGAGCTGTTTTTT. Protein sequence: CAIRDSPWGDGELFF.